This TCR beta chain stems from a study of T cells in Graves' hyperthyroidism and ophthalmopathy. General study results and limits: Blood also held most thyroid clonotypes expanded beyond 0.001.

PBMCs were obtained from over 8.5 ml fresh peripheral blood. Germline CDR1 is MDHEN and CDR2 is SYDVKM. With 3 bases clipped from V and 2 bases from J, the junction kept 0 bases outside the gene matches. The CDR3 runs to 14 residues. This clonotype was seen repeatedly, ten times or more. Its antigen is still unknown. There were TCR beta CDR3 regions amplified from RNA transcripts. The HTBI primer set drove a first-round RT-PCR of the TCR CDR3. TCRdb fed the multiplex PCR reads into MiXCR, producing one record per CDR3 protein. The sample carries under 300,000 distinct CDR3 sequences, less than 30% recorded once.

Sequences were obtained from blood. V is TRBV28 and J is TRBJ2-5; 10 nucleotides match TRBD2. The sequence was obtained from a man aged 35 to 55 with Graves' hyperthyroidism that later progressed to Graves' ophthalmopathy. CDR3 nucleotides: TGTGCCAGCAGTTTGACTAGCGGGCAAGAGACCCAGTACTTC. This translates into CASSLTSGQETQYF.